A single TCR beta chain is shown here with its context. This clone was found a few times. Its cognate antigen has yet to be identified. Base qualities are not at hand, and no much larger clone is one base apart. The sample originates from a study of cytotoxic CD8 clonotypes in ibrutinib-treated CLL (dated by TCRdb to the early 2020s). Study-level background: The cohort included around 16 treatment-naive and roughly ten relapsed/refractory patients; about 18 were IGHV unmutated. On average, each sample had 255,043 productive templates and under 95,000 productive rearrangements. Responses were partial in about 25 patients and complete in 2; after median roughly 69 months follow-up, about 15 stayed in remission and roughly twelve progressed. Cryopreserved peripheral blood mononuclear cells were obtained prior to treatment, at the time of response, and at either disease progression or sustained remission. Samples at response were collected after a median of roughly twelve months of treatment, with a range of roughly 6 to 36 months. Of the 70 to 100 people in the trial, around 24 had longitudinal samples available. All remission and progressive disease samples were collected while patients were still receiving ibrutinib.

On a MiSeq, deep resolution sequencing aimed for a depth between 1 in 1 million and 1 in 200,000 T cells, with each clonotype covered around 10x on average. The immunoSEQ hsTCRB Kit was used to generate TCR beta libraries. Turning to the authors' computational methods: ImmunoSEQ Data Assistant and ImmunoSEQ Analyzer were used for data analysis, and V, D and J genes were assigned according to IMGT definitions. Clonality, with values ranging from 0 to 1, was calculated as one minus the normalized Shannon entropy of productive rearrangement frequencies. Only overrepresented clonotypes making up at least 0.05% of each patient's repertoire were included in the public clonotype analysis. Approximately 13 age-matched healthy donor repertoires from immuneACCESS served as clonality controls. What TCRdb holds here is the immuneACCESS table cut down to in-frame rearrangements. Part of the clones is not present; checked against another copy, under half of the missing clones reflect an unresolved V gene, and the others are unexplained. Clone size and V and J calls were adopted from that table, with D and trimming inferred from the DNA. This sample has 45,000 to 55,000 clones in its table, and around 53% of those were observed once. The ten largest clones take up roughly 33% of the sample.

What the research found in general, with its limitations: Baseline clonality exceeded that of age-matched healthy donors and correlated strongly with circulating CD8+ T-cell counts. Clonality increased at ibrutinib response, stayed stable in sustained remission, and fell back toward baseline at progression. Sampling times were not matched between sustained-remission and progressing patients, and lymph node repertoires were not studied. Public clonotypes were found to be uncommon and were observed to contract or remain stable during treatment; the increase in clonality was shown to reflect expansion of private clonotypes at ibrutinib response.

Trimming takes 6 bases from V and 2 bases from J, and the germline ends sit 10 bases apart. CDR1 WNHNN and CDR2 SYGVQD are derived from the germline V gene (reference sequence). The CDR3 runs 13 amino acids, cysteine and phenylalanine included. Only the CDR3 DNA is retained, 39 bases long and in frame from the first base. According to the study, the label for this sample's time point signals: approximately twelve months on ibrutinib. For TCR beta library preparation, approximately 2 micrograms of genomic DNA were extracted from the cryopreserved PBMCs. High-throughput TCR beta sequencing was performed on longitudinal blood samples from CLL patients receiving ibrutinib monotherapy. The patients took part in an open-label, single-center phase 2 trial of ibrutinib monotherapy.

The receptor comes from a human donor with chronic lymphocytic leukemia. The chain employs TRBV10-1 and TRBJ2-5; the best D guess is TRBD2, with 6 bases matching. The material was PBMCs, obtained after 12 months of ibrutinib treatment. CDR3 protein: CASSRDFQETQYF. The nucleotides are TGCGCCAGCAGCCGGGACTTTCAAGAGACCCAGTACTTC.